This T cell receptor beta chain was documented in a study of CD8 T cells in ankylosing spondylitis. Study-level points and caveats: Reported data indicate significant enrichment of disease-linked clones within matched ankylosing spondylitis synovial fluid. Several highly homologous variants made up a TCR beta motif, and this motif appeared characteristic of ankylosing spondylitis blood. CD8+ by phenotype, disease-linked clones were relatively rare in peripheral blood.

At least ten counts were recorded for this clonotype. Antigen specificity is unknown. The CDR3 spans 17 residues. The V end was cut by 2 bases, the J end by 2 bases, with 13 bases between. Germline V gene sequence: CDR1 SEHNR, CDR2 FQNEAQ (reference sequence). Scientists made TCR beta libraries using quantitative 5'-RACE with molecular barcodes. TCRdb redid the calling of the 5' RACE reads with MiXCR, one entry per CDR3 protein. The repertoire holds 150,000 to 200,000 distinct CDR3 sequences, with 18% as singletons. The sequenced sample was blood, either unsorted or a sorted T cell fraction (not recorded which). This receptor was taken from a male donor aged 10 to 30 with ankylosing spondylitis or in good health (not recorded which). The chain has TRBV7-9 and TRBJ2-6; D perhaps matches TRBD1 (6 bases). Written as DNA, the CDR3 is TGTGCCAGCAGCTTAACGTCAGGGGCACCTGGGGCCAACGTCCTGACTTTC. This codes for CASSLTSGAPGANVLTF.